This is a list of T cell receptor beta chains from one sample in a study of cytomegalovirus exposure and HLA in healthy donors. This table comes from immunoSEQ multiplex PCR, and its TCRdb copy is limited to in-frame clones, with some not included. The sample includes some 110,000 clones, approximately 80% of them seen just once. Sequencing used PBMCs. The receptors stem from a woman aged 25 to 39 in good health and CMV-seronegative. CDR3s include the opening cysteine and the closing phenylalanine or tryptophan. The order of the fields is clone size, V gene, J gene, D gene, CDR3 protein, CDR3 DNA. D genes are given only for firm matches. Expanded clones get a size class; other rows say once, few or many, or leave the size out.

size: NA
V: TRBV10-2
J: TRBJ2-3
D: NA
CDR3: CASEVAGTDTQYF
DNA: TGCGCCAGCGAAGTAGCGGGCACAGATACGCAGTATTTT

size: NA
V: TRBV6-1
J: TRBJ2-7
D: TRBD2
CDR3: CASSERAGSSYEQYF
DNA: TGTGCCAGCAGTGAACGAGCGGGAAGCTCCTACGAGCAGTACTTC

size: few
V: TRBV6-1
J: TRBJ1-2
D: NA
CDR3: CASSVKGSRDYGYTF
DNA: TGTGCCAGCAGTGTTAAGGGGTCGAGAGACTATGGCTACACCTTC

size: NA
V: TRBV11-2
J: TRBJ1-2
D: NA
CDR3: CASSSFPQGMDGYTF
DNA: TGTGCCAGCAGCTCTTTCCCTCAGGGGATGGATGGCTACACCTTC

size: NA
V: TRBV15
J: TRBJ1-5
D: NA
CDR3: CATSRASQPQHF
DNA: TGTGCCACCAGCAGAGCCAGTCAGCCCCAGCATTTT

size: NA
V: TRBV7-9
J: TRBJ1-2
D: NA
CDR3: CASSLAPPAEALTF
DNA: TGTGCCAGCAGCTTAGCCCCCCCGGCGGAAGCTCTCACCTTC

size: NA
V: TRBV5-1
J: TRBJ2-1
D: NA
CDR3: CASSFAENEQFF
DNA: TGCGCCAGCAGCTTTGCGGAGAATGAGCAGTTCTTC

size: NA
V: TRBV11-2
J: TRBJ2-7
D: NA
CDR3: CASSLDPSSSYEQYF
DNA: TGTGCCAGCAGCTTAGACCCGTCTAGCTCTTACGAGCAGTACTTC

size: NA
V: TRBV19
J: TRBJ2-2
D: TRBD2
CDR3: CATRTSAIGGELFF
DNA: TGTGCCACAAGGACTAGCGCGATCGGCGGGGAGCTGTTTTTT

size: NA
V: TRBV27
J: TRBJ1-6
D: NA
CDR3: CASSLPRGYNSPLHF
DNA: TGTGCCAGCAGTTTACCGCGGGGTTATAATTCACCCCTCCACTTT

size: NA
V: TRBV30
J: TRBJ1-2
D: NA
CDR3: CAWSGTGALYGYTF
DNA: TGTGCCTGGAGTGGAACAGGCGCCTTATATGGCTACACCTTC

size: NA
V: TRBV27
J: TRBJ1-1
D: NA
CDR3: CASSLSGTWNTEAFF
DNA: TGTGCCAGCAGTTTATCCGGGACATGGAACACTGAAGCTTTCTTT

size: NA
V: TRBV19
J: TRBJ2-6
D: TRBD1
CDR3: CASSLMTGATDLNFSGANVLTF
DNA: TGTGCCAGTAGTCTTATGACAGGGGCGACTGACCTTAACTTCTCTGGGGCCAACGTCCTGACTTTC

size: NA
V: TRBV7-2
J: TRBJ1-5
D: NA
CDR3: CASSPDSLRNQPQHF
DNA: TGTGCCAGCAGCCCCGACTCACTGCGGAATCAGCCCCAGCATTTT

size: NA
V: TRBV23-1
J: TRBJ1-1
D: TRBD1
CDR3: CASSQLVQGASDTEAFF
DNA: TGCGCCAGCAGTCAATTGGTCCAGGGGGCCTCGGACACTGAAGCTTTCTTT

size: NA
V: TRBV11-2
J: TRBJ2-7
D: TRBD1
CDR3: CASRQGQVYEQYF
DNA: TGTGCCAGCAGGCAGGGACAGGTCTACGAGCAGTACTTC

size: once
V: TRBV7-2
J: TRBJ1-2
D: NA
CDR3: CASSSQGSGYGYTF
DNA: TGTGCCAGCAGCTCACAGGGCTCTGGCTATGGCTACACCTTC

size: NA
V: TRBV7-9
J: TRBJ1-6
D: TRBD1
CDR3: CASSVGQPNSPLHF
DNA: TGTGCCAGCAGCGTGGGACAGCCGAATTCACCCCTCCACTTT

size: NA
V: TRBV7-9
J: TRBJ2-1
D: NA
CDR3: CASSRAGILLNEQFF
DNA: TGTGCCAGCAGCAGAGCCGGGATCCTTCTAAATGAGCAGTTCTTC

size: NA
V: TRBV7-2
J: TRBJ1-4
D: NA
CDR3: CASSQIRADNEKLFF
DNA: TGTGCCAGCAGCCAAATCAGGGCGGATAATGAAAAACTGTTTTTT